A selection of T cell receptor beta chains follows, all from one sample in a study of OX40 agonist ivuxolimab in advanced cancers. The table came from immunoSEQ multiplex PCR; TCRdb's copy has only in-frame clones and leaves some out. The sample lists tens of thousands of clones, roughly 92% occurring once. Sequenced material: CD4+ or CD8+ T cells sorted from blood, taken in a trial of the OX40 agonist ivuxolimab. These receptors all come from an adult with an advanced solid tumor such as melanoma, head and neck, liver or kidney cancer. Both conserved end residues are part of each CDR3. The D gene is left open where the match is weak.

CDR3aa: CAISEGDRIGTEAFF; v_gene: TRBV10-3; d_gene: TRBD1
CDR3aa: CASRKTSGDSYNEQFF; v_gene: TRBV19; d_gene: TRBD2
CDR3aa: CASSAGTYNTDTQYF; v_gene: TRBV10-1; d_gene: -
CDR3aa: CASTTSGSPNEQFF; v_gene: TRBV19; d_gene: TRBD2
CDR3aa: CSVGGGDRPEAFF; v_gene: TRBV29-1; d_gene: -
CDR3aa: CASSAGQGLGNEQFF; v_gene: TRBV18; d_gene: TRBD1
CDR3aa: CASTPGGRDTDTQYF; v_gene: TRBV19; d_gene: TRBD1
CDR3aa: CASSFHPRDRGPNFNYGYTF; v_gene: TRBV5-5; d_gene: TRBD1
CDR3aa: CASSPSGQGFEKLFF; v_gene: TRBV28; d_gene: TRBD1
CDR3aa: CASISAGITFYEQYF; v_gene: TRBV2; d_gene: -
CDR3aa: CATGLAGTSSYNEQFF; v_gene: TRBV10-3; d_gene: TRBD2
CDR3aa: CASSSQIGRGYGYTF; v_gene: TRBV7-9; d_gene: -
CDR3aa: CASSKFGQLNTEAFF; v_gene: TRBV7-9; d_gene: -
CDR3aa: CASSRDVSSYEQYF; v_gene: TRBV6-5; d_gene: -
CDR3aa: CASSVTGTSGSGETQYF; v_gene: TRBV5-1; d_gene: TRBD2
CDR3aa: CASSIILNYEQYF; v_gene: TRBV19; d_gene: -
CDR3aa: CASSLDRGVAGELFF; v_gene: TRBV6-1; d_gene: TRBD1
CDR3aa: CASSITSGRAFYNEQFF; v_gene: TRBV7-8; d_gene: TRBD2
CDR3aa: CSAEHGTSGRAYF; v_gene: TRBV29-1; d_gene: TRBD2
CDR3aa: CASSQGVNTEAFF; v_gene: TRBV4-1; d_gene: -
CDR3aa: CASSLTGLASETQYF; v_gene: TRBV7-3; d_gene: TRBD2
CDR3aa: CSVERQPQETQYF; v_gene: TRBV29-1; d_gene: -
CDR3aa: CASRPGLAGPWSNTGELFF; v_gene: TRBV5-1; d_gene: TRBD2
CDR3aa: CASSERAVQYF; v_gene: TRBV10-2; d_gene: -
CDR3aa: CASSVEPGMNTEAFF; v_gene: TRBV9; d_gene: -
CDR3aa: CASSSVAGAGEQYF; v_gene: TRBV7-2; d_gene: TRBD2
CDR3aa: CASSLTGRNSPLHF; v_gene: TRBV7-9; d_gene: TRBD1
CDR3aa: CASSRTGNVYGYTF; v_gene: TRBV5-4; d_gene: TRBD1
CDR3aa: CASSFTGTADQPQHF; v_gene: TRBV5-8; d_gene: TRBD1
CDR3aa: CASGLVRDRVFTEAFF; v_gene: TRBV12-5; d_gene: TRBD1
CDR3aa: CASSLVRFSTDTQYF; v_gene: TRBV7-2; d_gene: -
CDR3aa: CASRERGGRNYEQYF; v_gene: TRBV2; d_gene: TRBD2